The T cell receptor (beta chain) described here comes from a study of vaccination and CD4 T cells after COVID-19. Background on the study: Stimuli were overlapping spike peptide pools of SARS-CoV-2 and three common cold coronaviruses (HCoV-NL63, HCoV-OC43, HCoV-229E). Study-level points and caveats: Spike mono-reactive clones accounted for 304 of the 307 vaccine-specific clones found in convalescent patients. Convalescent patients displayed a median roughly 90% of reactive clones emerging only post-vaccination.

V lost 5 bases, J lost 3 bases, and 6 bases stayed unmatched. The germline gives CDR1 DFQATT, CDR2 SNEGSKA (reference sequence). The CDR3 is 14 amino acids. With the Oncomine TCR Beta short-read assay, DNA from cultured CD4+ T cells was sequenced. TCRdb recomputed calls from the PCR reads with MiXCR, one row per CDR3 protein. The repertoire has about 9,900 distinct CDR3 sequences, about 34% of them found once; the top ten carry roughly a third. As regards this clonotype: Its matching antigen is unknown.

Treatment specified: roughly 10-day PBMC culture with coronavirus spike peptide pools or control peptides (ViraFEST assay). Those CD4+ T cells from the unexposed donor predate the COVID-19 pandemic (2011-2018). The V call is TRBV20-1, the J call TRBJ1-5, with 8 bases fitting TRBD1. The origin of this receptor is a human donor in good health. Sequenced sample: CD4+ T cells from blood, cultured in vitro. The CDR3, as DNA: TGCAGTGCTCTTCCGGGACAGGCCAATCAGCCCCAGCATTTT. Translation: CSALPGQANQPQHF.